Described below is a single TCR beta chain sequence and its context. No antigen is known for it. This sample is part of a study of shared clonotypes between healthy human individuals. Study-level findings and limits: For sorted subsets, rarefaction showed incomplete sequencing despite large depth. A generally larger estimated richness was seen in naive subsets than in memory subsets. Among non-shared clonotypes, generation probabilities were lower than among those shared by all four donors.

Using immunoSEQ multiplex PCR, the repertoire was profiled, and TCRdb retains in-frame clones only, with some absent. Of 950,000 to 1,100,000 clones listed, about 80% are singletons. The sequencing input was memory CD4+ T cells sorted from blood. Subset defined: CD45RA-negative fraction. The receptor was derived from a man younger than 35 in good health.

The CDR3 nucleotides are TGTGCCAGCAGCTTAGGGGGCATGAACACTGAAGCTTTCTTT. This codes for CASSLGGMNTEAFF. The V and J genes are TRBV7-2 and TRBJ1-1; possibly TRBD1 for D (5 bases). Trimming cost V 1 base and J 0 bases, with 6 bases left between them. This CDR3 spans 14 amino acids. Germline V gene data show CDR1 as SGHTA and CDR2 as FQGNSA.